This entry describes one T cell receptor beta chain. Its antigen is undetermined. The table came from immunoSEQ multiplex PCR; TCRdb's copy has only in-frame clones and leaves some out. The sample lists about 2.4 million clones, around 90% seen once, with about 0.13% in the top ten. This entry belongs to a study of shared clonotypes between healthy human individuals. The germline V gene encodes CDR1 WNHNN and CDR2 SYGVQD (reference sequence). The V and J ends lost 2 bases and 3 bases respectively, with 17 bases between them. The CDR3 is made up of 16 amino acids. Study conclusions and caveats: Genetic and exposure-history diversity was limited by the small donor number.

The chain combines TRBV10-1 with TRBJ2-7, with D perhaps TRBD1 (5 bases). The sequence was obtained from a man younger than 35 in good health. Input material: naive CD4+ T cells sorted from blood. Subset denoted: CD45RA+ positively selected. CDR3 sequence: CASSEGPPKGIYEQYF. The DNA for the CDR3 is TGCGCCAGCAGTGAGGGCCCCCCTAAGGGGATCTACGAGCAGTACTTC.